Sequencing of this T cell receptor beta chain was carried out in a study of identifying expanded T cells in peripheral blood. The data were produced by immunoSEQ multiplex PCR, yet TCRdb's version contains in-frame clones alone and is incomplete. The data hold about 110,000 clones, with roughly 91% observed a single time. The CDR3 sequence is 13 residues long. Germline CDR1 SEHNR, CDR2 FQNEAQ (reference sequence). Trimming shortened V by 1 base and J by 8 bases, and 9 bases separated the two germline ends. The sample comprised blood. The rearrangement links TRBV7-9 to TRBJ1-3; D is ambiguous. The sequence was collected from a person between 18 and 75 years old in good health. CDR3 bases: TGTGCCAGCAGCTTAGAGGGAGGTGACACCATATATTTT. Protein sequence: CASSLEGGDTIYF.